The rows below give T cell receptor beta chains drawn from one sample of a study of memory CD4+ T cells and cytomegalovirus serostatus. The data were produced by immunoSEQ multiplex PCR, yet TCRdb's version contains in-frame clones alone and is incomplete. The sample consists of 80,000 or so clones, about 78% of them appearing once. Sequencing was performed on memory CD4+ T cells from blood. The receptors were gathered from an adult in good health and CMV-seropositive. Both conserved end residues are part of each CDR3. The order of the fields is CDR3 protein, CDR3 DNA, CDR3 length, V gene, J gene, D gene, clone size. The D gene is left open where the match is weak. For some rows the clone size is stated as once, few or many, or as a class when expanded; others skip it.

CDR3aa: CASSSQGASPYEQYF
CDR3nt: TGTGCCAGCTCATCACAGGGGGCCTCTCCCTACGAGCAGTACTTC
len: 15
v_gene: TRBV18
j_gene: TRBJ2-7
d_gene: TRBD1
abundance: -

CDR3aa: CASSPSPAIRNTIYF
CDR3nt: TGTGCCAGCAGTCCTTCCCCGGCGATAAGAAACACCATATATTTT
len: 15
v_gene: TRBV9
j_gene: TRBJ1-3
d_gene: -
abundance: -

CDR3aa: CASSQGLARLTGELFF
CDR3nt: TGTGCCAGCAGCCAAGGACTAGCCCGATTGACCGGGGAGCTGTTTTTT
len: 16
v_gene: TRBV5-6
j_gene: TRBJ2-2
d_gene: TRBD2
abundance: -

CDR3aa: CASSRGTAQETQYF
CDR3nt: TGTGCCAGCAGCCGAGGGACAGCACAAGAGACCCAGTACTTC
len: 14
v_gene: TRBV13
j_gene: TRBJ2-5
d_gene: TRBD1
abundance: -

CDR3aa: CASTTRKGFTEAFF
CDR3nt: TGTGCCAGCACCACAAGGAAGGGTTTCACTGAAGCTTTCTTT
len: 14
v_gene: TRBV6-1
j_gene: TRBJ1-1
d_gene: -
abundance: once

CDR3aa: CASSYEKLYGYTF
CDR3nt: TGTGCCAGCAGTTACGAAAAGCTCTATGGCTACACCTTC
len: 13
v_gene: TRBV6-5
j_gene: TRBJ1-2
d_gene: -
abundance: -

CDR3aa: CASSTGQLNEKLFF
CDR3nt: TGCGCCAGCAGCACCGGACAGTTAAATGAAAAACTGTTTTTT
len: 14
v_gene: TRBV5-1
j_gene: TRBJ1-4
d_gene: -
abundance: -

CDR3aa: CASSQTKQGTANVLTF
CDR3nt: TGTGCCAGCTCACAGACCAAACAGGGAACGGCCAACGTCCTGACTTTC
len: 16
v_gene: TRBV18
j_gene: TRBJ2-6
d_gene: -
abundance: -

CDR3aa: CASGGQSTGYTF
CDR3nt: TGTGCCAGCGGGGGACAGAGTACCGGCTACACCTTC
len: 12
v_gene: TRBV7-9
j_gene: TRBJ1-2
d_gene: TRBD1
abundance: few

CDR3aa: CASSQSPAGPTGSNEKLFF
CDR3nt: TGCGCCAGCAGCCAATCCCCCGCGGGCCCGACAGGGAGTAATGAAAAACTGTTTTTT
len: 19
v_gene: TRBV4-3
j_gene: TRBJ1-4
d_gene: TRBD1
abundance: -

CDR3aa: CASSSGTSVINEQFF
CDR3nt: TGTGCCAGCAGCTCCGGGACTAGCGTTATCAATGAGCAGTTCTTC
len: 15
v_gene: TRBV5-4
j_gene: TRBJ2-1
d_gene: TRBD2
abundance: -